This is a list of T cell receptor beta chains from one sample in a study of blood T cell repertoires in COVID-19. TCRdb's copy holds only in-frame clones and misses some; the assay was immunoSEQ multiplex PCR. Of some 320,000 clones in the sample, roughly 89% are singletons; the top ten hold 11%. Sequencing input: peripheral blood. These receptors originate from a woman aged 25 to 45 with COVID-19, enrolled during active disease. The CDR3 runs from the conserved cysteine through the conserved F or W.

V	J	CDR3
TRBV29-1	TRBJ1-2	CSYTLGLGDYGYTF
TRBV11-2	TRBJ2-7	CASSLNRAYEQYF
TRBV6-5	TRBJ2-1	CATSAGGGLNEQFF
TRBV28	TRBJ1-2	CASSFLTGGGGYTF
TRBV11-2	TRBJ2-3	CASSFGLETDTQYF
TRBV5-1	TRBJ2-2	CASSFGRYTGELFF
TRBV2	TRBJ1-1	CASSLSPPGLNTEAFF
TRBV5-6	TRBJ1-3	CASSLWPGSGNTIYF
TRBV7-8	TRBJ2-7	CASSLDSRTYEQYF
TRBV19	TRBJ2-2	CASSNPRLRANTGELFF
TRBV4-2	TRBJ2-2	CASSPRVPGQGQSLTAGELFF
TRBV3-1/TRBV3-2	TRBJ2-7	CASSQTFYEQYF
TRBV7-9	TRBJ1-6	CASSPTDSYSPLHF
TRBV6-6	TRBJ2-3	CASSPSSTQYF
TRBV6-6	TRBJ1-2	CASSRDRGGYTF
TRBV6-5	TRBJ1-2	CASTPGVSIDYGYTF
TRBV7-6	TRBJ2-7	CASSSLYEQYF
TRBV6-5	TRBJ1-2	CASSKSGYGYTF
TRBV6-4	TRBJ1-2	CASAQEHGTQYGYTF
TRBV5-1	TRBJ1-2	CASSLELGDGYTF
TRBV13	TRBJ2-5	CASSFRLGQETQYF
TRBV19	TRBJ2-1	CASSRLAGGYNEQFF
TRBV19	TRBJ1-2	CASSIAHPGGYTF
TRBV19	TRBJ2-5	CASSLQGSAETQYF
TRBV5-6	TRBJ2-7	CASSFGQGDKLHEQYF
TRBV7-9	TRBJ1-2	CASSNSFPGADGYTF
TRBV15	TRBJ1-2	CATSRDSRAYGYTF
TRBV18	TRBJ2-3	CASSPLAGGPTDTQYF
TRBV5-4	TRBJ2-2	CASSQTGNYTGELFF
TRBV6-1	TRBJ1-1	CASSEAFLGQGGSEAFF
TRBV7-9	TRBJ2-1	CASSSQGSGNEQFF
TRBV19	TRBJ2-6	CASSTPPGTGGSGANVLTF
TRBV19	TRBJ1-3	CASRFLTGPSGNTIYF
TRBV27	TRBJ1-5	CASSLAVNQPQHF
TRBV19	TRBJ1-1	CASSQQDRATEAFF
TRBV6-5	TRBJ1-6	CASSRGLTYNSPLHF
TRBV2	TRBJ2-1	CATTLAGGHNEQFF
TRBV4-1	TRBJ2-7	CASSFRTGPRSDYEQYF
TRBV5-4	TRBJ2-5	CASSLGVTGGGGRETQYF
TRBV18	TRBJ1-2	CASTPYEQGAGAAGYTF
TRBV2	TRBJ2-7	CASSARQGAYEQYF
TRBV21-1	TRBJ2-3	CASSTEGSGGATDTQYF
TRBV3-1/TRBV3-2	TRBJ1-1	CASSQGNRADTEAFF
TRBV3-1/TRBV3-2	TRBJ2-3	CASSQISAGLAKGTQYF
TRBV5-1	TRBJ2-5	CASSLMGPVQETQYF
TRBV6-5	TRBJ1-4	CATGTGLEKLFF
TRBV6-5	TRBJ1-2	CACREKTGGRGYTF
TRBV11-2	TRBJ1-2	CASSSPGQLFGDYGYTF
TRBV5-1	TRBJ1-5	CASSLTGHNNQPQHF
TRBV3-1/TRBV3-2	TRBJ2-5	CASSQEPPRTQYF